The source of this T cell receptor (beta chain) is a study of T cells after yellow fever vaccination. The CDR3 loop spans 13 amino acids. Germline V gene sequence: CDR1 WSHSY, CDR2 SAAADI. The V gene end was trimmed by 2 bases and the J gene end by 8 bases; junction bases not matched to a gene: 3. TCRdb reprocessed the 5' RACE reads via MiXCR and lists one record per CDR3 protein. The sample includes 500,000 to 650,000 distinct CDR3 sequences, roughly a sixth seen only once; the top ten take around a sixth. The study, taken as a whole, reports: Reappearance after the booster was seen for most primary-vaccination clones, at 95% to 97% CD4 and 85% to 90% CD8. Repertoires sorted by FACS could include abundant clonotypes that are contaminants from the bulk population.

This clonotype has a handful of counts. Its target is unknown. The clonotype was recovered from a man aged 18-30 years who received the YFV17D yellow fever vaccine. Material: PBMCs, obtained 5 days after the first yellow fever vaccination. The chain combines TRBV10-2 with TRBJ1-2, with TRBD1 matching over 9 bases. The CDR3 nucleotides read TGCGCCAGCAGTGAGAACAGGGGGCACGGCTACACCTTC. It translates to CASSENRGHGYTF.